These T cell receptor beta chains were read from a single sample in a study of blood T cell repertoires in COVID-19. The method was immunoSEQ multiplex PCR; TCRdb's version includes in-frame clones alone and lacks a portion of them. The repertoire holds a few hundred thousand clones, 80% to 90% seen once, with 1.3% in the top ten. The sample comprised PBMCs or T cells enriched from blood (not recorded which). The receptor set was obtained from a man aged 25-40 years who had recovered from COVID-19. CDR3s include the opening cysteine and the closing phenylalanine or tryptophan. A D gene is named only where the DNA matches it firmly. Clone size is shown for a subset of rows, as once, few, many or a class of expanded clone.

CDR3: CASSLQTSDSPLHF
DNA: TGTGCCAGCAGCTTGCAGACATCGGATTCACCCCTCCACTTT
J: TRBJ1-6
size: -
V: TRBV5-4
D: -

CDR3: CASSRDRDPYNEQFF
DNA: TGCGCCAGCAGCCGGGACAGGGACCCCTACAATGAGCAGTTCTTC
J: TRBJ2-1
size: -
V: TRBV4-3
D: TRBD1

CDR3: CAWSAQGATNEKLFF
DNA: TGTGCCTGGAGCGCCCAGGGTGCAACTAATGAAAAACTGTTTTTT
J: TRBJ1-4
size: -
V: TRBV30
D: -

CDR3: CSVETGIYEQYF
DNA: TGCAGCGTGGAGACAGGGATCTACGAGCAGTACTTC
J: TRBJ2-7
size: -
V: TRBV29-1
D: TRBD1

CDR3: CASSGGRGIITDTQYF
DNA: TGTGCCAGCAGCGGAGGTCGGGGGATTATCACAGATACGCAGTATTTT
J: TRBJ2-3
size: -
V: TRBV7-9
D: -

CDR3: CAWMVGLSNTEAFF
DNA: TGTGCCTGGATGGTGGGGCTCTCGAACACTGAAGCTTTCTTT
J: TRBJ1-1
size: -
V: TRBV30
D: -

CDR3: CASSPTGAKQPQHF
DNA: TGTGCCAGCTCACCTACAGGGGCCAAGCAGCCCCAGCATTTT
J: TRBJ1-5
size: once
V: TRBV18
D: TRBD1

CDR3: CASSQGLAGVETQYF
DNA: TGTGCCAGCAGTCAGGGACTAGCGGGGGTTGAGACCCAGTACTTC
J: TRBJ2-5
size: -
V: TRBV6-5
D: TRBD2

CDR3: CASGERTGAVYEQYF
DNA: TGTGCCAGCGGGGAGCGGACAGGGGCGGTCTACGAGCAGTACTTC
J: TRBJ2-7
size: -
V: TRBV7-2
D: TRBD1

CDR3: CASSSSGWSEAFF
DNA: TGTGCCAGCAGCTCCTCAGGGTGGTCTGAAGCTTTCTTT
J: TRBJ1-1
size: once
V: TRBV7-2
D: -

CDR3: CASEANYGYTF
DNA: TGCGCCAGCGAGGCTAACTATGGCTACACCTTC
J: TRBJ1-2
size: few
V: TRBV10-2
D: -

CDR3: CASSQPDRDNQPQHF
DNA: TGTGCCAGCAGCCAACCCGACAGAGACAATCAGCCCCAGCATTTT
J: TRBJ1-5
size: -
V: TRBV3-1/TRBV3-2
D: -

CDR3: CASSPTGGSSYEQYF
DNA: TGTGCCAGCAGCCCGACAGGGGGGAGCTCCTACGAGCAGTACTTC
J: TRBJ2-7
size: -
V: TRBV5-4
D: TRBD1

CDR3: CASSLIQGNTEAFF
DNA: TGTGCCAGCTCCCTAATACAGGGGAACACTGAAGCTTTCTTT
J: TRBJ1-1
size: -
V: TRBV18
D: -

CDR3: CASSYSRRGTIYF
DNA: TGTGCCAGCAGTTACTCCCGGCGGGGCACCATATATTTT
J: TRBJ1-3
size: few
V: TRBV6-5
D: -

CDR3: CASSFWGGFYNEQFF
DNA: TGCGCCAGCAGCTTCTGGGGGGGATTCTACAATGAGCAGTTCTTC
J: TRBJ2-1
size: -
V: TRBV5-1
D: TRBD2

CDR3: CASSQPTLLNSPLHF
DNA: TGCGCCAGCAGCCAACCGACCTTACTAAATTCACCCCTCCACTTT
J: TRBJ1-6
size: -
V: TRBV4-1
D: -

CDR3: CASSPGGGTGGVINQPQHF
DNA: TGTGCCAGCAGCCCCGGTGGGGGTACAGGGGGCGTAATAAATCAGCCCCAGCATTTT
J: TRBJ1-5
size: -
V: TRBV7-9
D: TRBD1

CDR3: CASSYQAGSTGELFF
DNA: TGTGCCAGCAGTTATCAAGCGGGGAGTACCGGGGAGCTGTTTTTT
J: TRBJ2-2
size: -
V: TRBV6-5
D: TRBD2

CDR3: CASSIGQAATNEKLFF
DNA: TGTGCCAGTAGTATAGGACAGGCTGCAACTAATGAAAAACTGTTTTTT
J: TRBJ1-4
size: -
V: TRBV19
D: -

CDR3: CASSSPTGGGETQYF
DNA: TGTGCCAGCAGTTCACCAACAGGGGGCGGCGAGACCCAGTACTTC
J: TRBJ2-5
size: -
V: TRBV27
D: TRBD1

CDR3: CAITDKHSGNTIYF
DNA: TGTGCCATCACGGACAAACACTCTGGAAACACCATATATTTT
J: TRBJ1-3
size: few
V: TRBV2
D: -

CDR3: CASSQGRLPQETQYF
DNA: TGTGCCAGCAGCCAAGGGCGACTACCCCAAGAGACCCAGTACTTC
J: TRBJ2-5
size: -
V: TRBV3-1/TRBV3-2
D: -

CDR3: CSASDSGTANQPQHF
DNA: TGCAGTGCTAGTGACTCCGGGACAGCTAATCAGCCCCAGCATTTT
J: TRBJ1-5
size: once
V: TRBV20-1
D: TRBD1

CDR3: CASSLGPLTGDGTQYF
DNA: TGTGCCAGCAGCTTAGGACCTCTGACAGGGGATGGGACCCAGTACTTC
J: TRBJ2-5
size: -
V: TRBV7-6
D: TRBD1

CDR3: CASSEASGGATDTQYF
DNA: TGTGCCAGCAGTGAGGCTAGCGGGGGGGCCACAGATACGCAGTATTTT
J: TRBJ2-3
size: few
V: TRBV6-4
D: TRBD2

CDR3: CASSLAGGGQLFF
DNA: TGTGCCAGCAGCTTAGCAGGGGGTGGGCAACTGTTTTTT
J: TRBJ1-4
size: -
V: TRBV7-9
D: -

CDR3: CASRLGRRVEYEQYF
DNA: TGTGCCAGCAGACTCGGCCGCAGGGTCGAGTACGAGCAGTACTTC
J: TRBJ2-7
size: -
V: TRBV6-5
D: -

CDR3: CASSDRTGADTQYF
DNA: TGTGCCAGCAGCGACCGCACGGGAGCAGATACGCAGTATTTT
J: TRBJ2-3
size: -
V: TRBV5-5
D: -

CDR3: CASSLRGLGTEAFF
DNA: TGTGCCAGCAGCTTGAGGGGGCTTGGCACTGAAGCTTTCTTT
J: TRBJ1-1
size: -
V: TRBV5-6
D: TRBD1

CDR3: CASSPSGGAKNIQYF
DNA: TGTGCCAGCTCACCTAGTGGGGGGGCGAAAAACATTCAGTACTTC
J: TRBJ2-4
size: -
V: TRBV18
D: -

CDR3: CASSFPRGGYTF
DNA: TGTGCCAGCAGTTTCCCTCGGGGTGGCTACACCTTC
J: TRBJ1-2
size: -
V: TRBV12-3/TRBV12-4
D: -

CDR3: CASSLGDTNGYTF
DNA: TGTGCCAGTTCCCTAGGGGATACCAATGGCTACACCTTC
J: TRBJ1-2
size: -
V: TRBV19
D: -

CDR3: CASSHPGTGFVEAFF
DNA: TGCGCCAGCAGCCATCCCGGGACAGGGTTTGTTGAAGCTTTCTTT
J: TRBJ1-1
size: -
V: TRBV5-1
D: TRBD1

CDR3: CASSYTFGGHGYTF
DNA: TGTGCCAGCAGTTATACTTTCGGGGGGCATGGCTACACCTTC
J: TRBJ1-2
size: -
V: TRBV6-5
D: -

CDR3: CASSTRGRTPFYGYTF
DNA: TGTGCCAGTAGTACCAGGGGGCGAACCCCGTTCTATGGCTACACCTTC
J: TRBJ1-2
size: -
V: TRBV19
D: TRBD1

CDR3: CASSLPKGQGHGGIIYGYTF
DNA: TGTGCCAGCAGTTTACCTAAGGGACAGGGGCACGGGGGAATTATCTATGGCTACACCTTC
J: TRBJ1-2
size: few
V: TRBV27
D: TRBD1

CDR3: CASSYLASGANVLTF
DNA: TGTGCCAGCAGTTACTTAGCTTCTGGGGCCAACGTCCTGACTTTC
J: TRBJ2-6
size: -
V: TRBV6-5
D: -

CDR3: CASSQWAGNEKLFF
DNA: TGTGCCAGCAGCCAATGGGCAGGGAATGAAAAACTGTTTTTT
J: TRBJ1-4
size: -
V: TRBV3-1/TRBV3-2
D: -

CDR3: CASSESTGTEAFF
DNA: TGTGCCAGCAGTGAATCCACAGGGACTGAAGCTTTCTTT
J: TRBJ1-1
size: -
V: TRBV25-1
D: -

CDR3: CASSQRGGGFIHEQFF
DNA: TGTGCCAGCAGCCAACGGGGGGGCGGGTTCATCCATGAGCAGTTCTTC
J: TRBJ2-1
size: -
V: TRBV3-1/TRBV3-2
D: TRBD2

CDR3: CASSNPGGRTEAFF
DNA: TGTGCCAGCAGTAACCCGGGGGGAAGGACTGAAGCTTTCTTT
J: TRBJ1-1
size: -
V: TRBV6-5
D: -

CDR3: CASSEVGGTGSPLHF
DNA: TGCGCCAGCAGTGAGGTAGGAGGCACGGGGTCACCCCTCCACTTT
J: TRBJ1-6
size: -
V: TRBV10-2
D: -

CDR3: CASLGTSTNEKLFF
DNA: TGCGCCAGCCTAGGGACAAGCACTAATGAAAAACTGTTTTTT
J: TRBJ1-4
size: -
V: TRBV4-1
D: -

CDR3: CSAATGGYEQYF
DNA: TGCAGCGCTGCTACAGGGGGCTACGAGCAGTACTTC
J: TRBJ2-7
size: -
V: TRBV29-1
D: TRBD1

CDR3: CASSQGQGQTQYF
DNA: TGCGCCAGCAGCCAGGGACAGGGTCAGACCCAGTACTTC
J: TRBJ2-5
size: once
V: TRBV5-1
D: TRBD1

CDR3: CASSLGRAGELFF
DNA: TGTGCCAGCAGTTTAGGGCGGGCCGGGGAGCTGTTTTTT
J: TRBJ2-2
size: -
V: TRBV27
D: -

CDR3: CASSRHRAGDTEAFF
DNA: TGTGCCAGCTCACGCCATCGCGCAGGCGACACTGAAGCTTTCTTT
J: TRBJ1-1
size: -
V: TRBV27
D: -

CDR3: CASSLQGRDTGELFF
DNA: TGTGCCAGCAGCTTGCAAGGGAGGGACACCGGGGAGCTGTTTTTT
J: TRBJ2-2
size: few
V: TRBV7-2
D: TRBD2